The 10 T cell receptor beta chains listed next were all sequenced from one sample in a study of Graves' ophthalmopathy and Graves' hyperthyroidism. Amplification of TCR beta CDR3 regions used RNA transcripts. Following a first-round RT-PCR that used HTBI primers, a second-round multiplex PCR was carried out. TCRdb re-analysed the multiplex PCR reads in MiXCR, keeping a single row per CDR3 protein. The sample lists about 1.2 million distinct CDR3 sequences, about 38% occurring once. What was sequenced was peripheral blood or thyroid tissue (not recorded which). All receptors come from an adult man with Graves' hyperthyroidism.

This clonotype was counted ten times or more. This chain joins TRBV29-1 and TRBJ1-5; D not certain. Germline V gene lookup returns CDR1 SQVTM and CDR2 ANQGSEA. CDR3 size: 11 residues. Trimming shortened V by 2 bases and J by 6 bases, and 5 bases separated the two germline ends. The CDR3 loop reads CSVEFGQPQHF. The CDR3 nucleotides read TGCAGCGTTGAATTCGGTCAGCCCCAGCATTTT.

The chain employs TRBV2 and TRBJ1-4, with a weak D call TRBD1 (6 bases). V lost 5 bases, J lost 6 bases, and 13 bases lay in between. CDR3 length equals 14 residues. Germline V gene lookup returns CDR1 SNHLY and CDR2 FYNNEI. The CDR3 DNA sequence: TGTGCCAGCAGTTTACAGGGTCATGATGAAAAACTGTTTTTT. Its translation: CASSLQGHDEKLFF.

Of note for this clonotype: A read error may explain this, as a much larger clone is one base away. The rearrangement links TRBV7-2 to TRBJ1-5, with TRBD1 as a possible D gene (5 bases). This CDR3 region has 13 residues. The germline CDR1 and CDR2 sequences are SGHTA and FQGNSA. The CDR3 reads CAGSLTRAQPQHF. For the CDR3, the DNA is TGTGCCGGCAGCTTAACCAGGGCGCAGCCCCAGCATTTT.

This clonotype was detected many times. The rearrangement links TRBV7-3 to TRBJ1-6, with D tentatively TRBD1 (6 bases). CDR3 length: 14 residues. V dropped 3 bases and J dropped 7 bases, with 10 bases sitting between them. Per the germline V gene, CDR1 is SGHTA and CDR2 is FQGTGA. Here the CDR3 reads CASSFGGENSPLHF. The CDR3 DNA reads TGTGCCAGCAGCTTCGGGGGCGAGAATTCACCCCTCCACTTT.

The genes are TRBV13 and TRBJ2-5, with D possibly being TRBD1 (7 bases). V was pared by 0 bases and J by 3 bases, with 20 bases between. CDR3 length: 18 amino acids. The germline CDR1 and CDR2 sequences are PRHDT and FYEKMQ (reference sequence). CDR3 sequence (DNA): TGTGCCAGCAGCTTAGGCCCCCGGGGGCCCGACAGGGAAGAGACCCAGTACTTC. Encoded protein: CASSLGPRGPDREETQYF.

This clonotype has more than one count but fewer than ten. CDR3 region: CASSSIPSGTQETQYF. The CDR3 DNA sequence: TGTGCCAGCAGCTCAATTCCTAGCGGGACACAAGAGACCCAGTACTTC. V gene TRBV7-9 combines with J gene TRBJ2-5, with 9 bases fitting TRBD2. Per germline, CDR1 SEHNR and CDR2 FQNEAQ (reference sequence). J was trimmed by 2 bases and V by 4 bases; bases with no gene match: 8. The CDR3 loop spans 16 amino acids.

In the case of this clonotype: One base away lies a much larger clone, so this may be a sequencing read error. The DNA for the CDR3 is TGCAGTGCTAGACAGCCGACTTACTATAATTCACCCCTCCACTTT. The encoded protein is CSARQPTYYNSPLHF. V and J are TRBV20-1 and TRBJ1-6; D is undetermined. The CDR3 loop spans 15 amino acids. CDR1 is DFQATT, CDR2 SNEGSKA, per germline (reference sequence). The V gene lost 2 bases and the J gene lost 3 bases, with 11 bases spanning the gap.

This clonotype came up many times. CDR3 sequence reads: CASSQGGSNEKLFF. CDR3 bases: TGTGCCAGCAGCCAGGGGGGGTCTAATGAAAAACTGTTTTTT. This chain joins TRBV7-2 and TRBJ1-4; 7 nucleotides agree with TRBD1. V was pared by 5 bases and J by 3 bases, with 3 bases of the junction left unmatched. Germline V gene lookup returns CDR1 SGHTA and CDR2 FQGNSA. There are 14 residues in the CDR3.

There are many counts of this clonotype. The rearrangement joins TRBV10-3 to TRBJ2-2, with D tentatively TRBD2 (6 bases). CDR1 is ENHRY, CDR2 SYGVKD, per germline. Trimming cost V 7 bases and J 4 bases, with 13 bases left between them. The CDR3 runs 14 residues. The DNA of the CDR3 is TGTGCCATCACGTGGCAGGAGGGCACCGGGGAGCTGTTTTTT. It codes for CAITWQEGTGELFF.

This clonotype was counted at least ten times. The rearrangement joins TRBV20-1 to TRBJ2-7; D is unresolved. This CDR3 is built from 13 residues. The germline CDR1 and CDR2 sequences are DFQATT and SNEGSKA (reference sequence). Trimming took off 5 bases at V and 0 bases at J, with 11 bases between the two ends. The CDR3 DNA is TGCAGTGCTTCCTCTCCAAGCTCCTACGAGCAGTACTTC. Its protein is CSASSPSSYEQYF.